This record looks at one T cell receptor (beta chain) sequence and its context. In the source study's methods: Amplification of reference gene primers provided the estimated nucleated cell counts. Assay used: immunoSEQ multiplex PCR; TCRdb lists only in-frame clones, some missing. From that table come the V and J calls and clone size; the DNA was used to work out D and trimming. The sample holds 200,000 or so clones, 65% to 85% seen once. CDR1 is LNHNV and CDR2 is YYDKDF in the germline V gene (reference sequence). CDR3 size: 17 residues. V gave up 0 bases and J gave up 2 bases; unmatched junction bases: 10. This sample is part of a study of blood T cell repertoires in COVID-19. Study-level information: Donors in the United States, Italy and Spain gave samples during acute or convalescent COVID-19. Sample material is recorded as cDNA or gDNA derived from T cells, B-cell-depleted T cells, or PBMCs.

The receptor's source is a woman aged 80 or over with acute or convalescent COVID-19. Sequencing input: peripheral blood. The rearrangement links TRBV15 to TRBJ2-7; 7 bases agree with TRBD1. In DNA, the CDR3 is TGTGCCACCAGCAGAGAGGTGGGACAGCATCCGCCCTACGAGCAGTACTTC. Amino acid sequence: CATSREVGQHPPYEQYF. Combining the CDR3 with reference TRBV15 and TRBJ2-7 gives the whole variable domain DAMVIQNPRYQVTQFGKPVTLSCSQTLNHNVMYWYQQKSSQAPKLLFHYYDKDFNNEADTPDNFQSRRPNTSFCFLDIRSPGLGDTAMYLCATSREVGQHPPYEQYFGPGTRLTVT.